This TCR beta chain was recovered during a study of blood T cell repertoires in COVID-19. Across the whole study: Samples representing acute and convalescent COVID-19 were sourced from the United States, Italy and Spain. Sample material is recorded as cDNA or gDNA derived from T cells, B-cell-depleted T cells, or PBMCs.

As originally analysed: Nucleated cell number was recorded as an estimate derived from reference gene primer amplification. Assay: immunoSEQ multiplex PCR; the TCRdb copy retains only in-frame clones and omits some. V and J calls and clone size come straight from that table; D and trimming were deduced from the DNA. The sample consists of about 110,000 clones, more than 75% of them appearing once. J lost 7 bases, V lost 5 bases, and 8 bases had no gene match. CDR3 length equals 13 residues. The germline CDR1 and CDR2 sequences are LGHNT and FRNRAP. This TCR came from a human donor in a cohort sampled during active COVID-19. This chain links TRBV12-5 with TRBJ2-7; 7 nucleotides agree with TRBD1. The sequenced material came from peripheral blood. CDR3 loop: CASGRDSAPEQYF. The CDR3 DNA is TGTGCTAGTGGTCGGGACAGCGCGCCAGAGCAGTACTTC.